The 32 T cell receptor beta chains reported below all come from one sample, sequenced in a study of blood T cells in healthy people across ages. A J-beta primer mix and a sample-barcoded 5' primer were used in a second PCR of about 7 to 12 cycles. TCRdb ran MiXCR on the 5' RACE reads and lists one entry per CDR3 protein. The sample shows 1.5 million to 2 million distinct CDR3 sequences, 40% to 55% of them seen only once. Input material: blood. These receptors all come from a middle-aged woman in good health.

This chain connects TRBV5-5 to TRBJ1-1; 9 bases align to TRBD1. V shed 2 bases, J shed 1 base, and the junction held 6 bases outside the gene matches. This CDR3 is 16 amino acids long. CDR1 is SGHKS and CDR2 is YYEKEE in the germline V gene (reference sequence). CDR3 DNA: TGTGCCAGCAGCTTAGGACAGGGGAGGCCGAACACTGAAGCTTTCTTT. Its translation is CASSLGQGRPNTEAFF. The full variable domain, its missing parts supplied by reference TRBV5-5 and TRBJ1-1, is DAGVTQSPTHLIKTRGQQVTLRCSPISGHKSVSWYQQVLGQGPQFIFQYYEKEERGRGNFPDRFSARQFPNYSSELNVNALLLGDSALYLCASSLGQGRPNTEAFFGQGTRLTVV.

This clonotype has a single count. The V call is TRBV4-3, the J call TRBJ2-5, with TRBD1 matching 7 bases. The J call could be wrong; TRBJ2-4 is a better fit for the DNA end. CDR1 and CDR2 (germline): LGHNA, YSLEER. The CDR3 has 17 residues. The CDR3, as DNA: TGCGCCAGCAGCCCGCGGCCGACAGGGACCCCCAAAAACATTCAGTACTTC. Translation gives CASSPRPTGTPKNIQYF.

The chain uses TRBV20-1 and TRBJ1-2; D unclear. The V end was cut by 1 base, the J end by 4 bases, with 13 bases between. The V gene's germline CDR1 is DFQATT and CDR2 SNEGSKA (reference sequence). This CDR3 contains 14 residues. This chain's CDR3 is CSARAREGVYGYTF. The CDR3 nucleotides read TGCAGTGCTAGAGCCCGAGAGGGCGTCTATGGCTACACCTTC.

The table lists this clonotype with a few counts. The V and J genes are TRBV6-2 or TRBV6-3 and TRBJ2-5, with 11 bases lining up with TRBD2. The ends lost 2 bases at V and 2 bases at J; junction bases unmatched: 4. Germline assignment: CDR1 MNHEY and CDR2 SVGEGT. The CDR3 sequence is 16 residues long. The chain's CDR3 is CASSYTSGGYQETQYF. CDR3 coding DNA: TGTGCCAGCAGTTACACTAGCGGGGGCTATCAAGAGACCCAGTACTTC.

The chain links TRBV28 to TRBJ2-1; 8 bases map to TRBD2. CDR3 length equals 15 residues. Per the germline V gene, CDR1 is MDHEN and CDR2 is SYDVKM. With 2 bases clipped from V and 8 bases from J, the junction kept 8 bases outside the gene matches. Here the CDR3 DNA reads TGTGCCAGCAGTTTAATTGCGGGGGGCGCGGATGAGCAGTTCTTC. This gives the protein CASSLIAGGADEQFF.

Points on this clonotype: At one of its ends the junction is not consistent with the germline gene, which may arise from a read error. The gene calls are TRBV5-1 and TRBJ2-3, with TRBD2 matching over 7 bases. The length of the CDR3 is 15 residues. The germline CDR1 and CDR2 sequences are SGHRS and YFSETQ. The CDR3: CASSSAGEPTDAQYF. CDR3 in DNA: TGCGCCAGCAGCTCTGCGGGGGAGCCCACAGATGCGCAGTATTTT.

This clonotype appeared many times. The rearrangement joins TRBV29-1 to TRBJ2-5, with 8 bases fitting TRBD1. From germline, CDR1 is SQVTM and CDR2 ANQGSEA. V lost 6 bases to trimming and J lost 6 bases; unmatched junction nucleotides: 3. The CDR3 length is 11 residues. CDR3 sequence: CSVGQVQTQYF. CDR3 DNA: TGCAGCGTGGGACAGGTTCAGACCCAGTACTTC.

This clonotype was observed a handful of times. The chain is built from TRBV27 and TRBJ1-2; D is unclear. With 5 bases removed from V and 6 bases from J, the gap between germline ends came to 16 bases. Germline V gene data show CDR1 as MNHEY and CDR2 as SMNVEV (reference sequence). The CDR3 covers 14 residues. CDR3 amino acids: CASSLRPRVNGYTF. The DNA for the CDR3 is TGTGCCAGCAGTCTTCGCCCTCGCGTAAATGGCTACACCTTC.

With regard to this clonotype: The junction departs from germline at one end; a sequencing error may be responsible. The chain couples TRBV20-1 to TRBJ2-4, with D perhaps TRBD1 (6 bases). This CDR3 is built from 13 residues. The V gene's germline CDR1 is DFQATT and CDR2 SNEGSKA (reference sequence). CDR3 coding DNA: TGCAGTACTAGAGGTCAGGGGAGAGACATTCAGTACTTC. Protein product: CSTRGQGRDIQYF.

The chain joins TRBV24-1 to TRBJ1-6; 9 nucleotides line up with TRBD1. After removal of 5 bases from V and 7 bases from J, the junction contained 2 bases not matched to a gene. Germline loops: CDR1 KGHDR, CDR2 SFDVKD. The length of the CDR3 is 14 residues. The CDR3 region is CATSAGQGNSPLHF. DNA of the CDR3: TGTGCCACCAGTGCCGGACAGGGGAATTCACCCCTCCACTTT.

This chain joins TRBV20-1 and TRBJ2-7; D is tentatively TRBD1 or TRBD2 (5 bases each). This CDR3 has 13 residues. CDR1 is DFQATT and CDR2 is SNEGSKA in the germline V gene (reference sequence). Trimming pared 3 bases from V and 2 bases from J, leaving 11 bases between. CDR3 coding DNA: TGCAGTGCTAGGGGGACGGGGCCCTACGAGCAGTACTTC. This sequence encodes CSARGTGPYEQYF.

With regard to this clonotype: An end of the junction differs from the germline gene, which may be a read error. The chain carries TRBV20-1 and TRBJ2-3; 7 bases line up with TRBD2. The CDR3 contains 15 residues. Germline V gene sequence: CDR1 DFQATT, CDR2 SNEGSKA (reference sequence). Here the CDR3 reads CSARGASGFPDTRYF. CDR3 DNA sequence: TGCAGTGCTAGGGGCGCTAGCGGTTTCCCAGATACGCGGTATTTT.

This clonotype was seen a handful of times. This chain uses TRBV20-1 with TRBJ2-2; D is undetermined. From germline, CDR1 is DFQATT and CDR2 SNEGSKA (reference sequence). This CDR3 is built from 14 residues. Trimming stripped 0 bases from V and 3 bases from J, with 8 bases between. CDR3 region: CSARDPSHTGELFF. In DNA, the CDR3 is TGCAGTGCTAGAGATCCCTCACACACCGGGGAGCTGTTTTTT.

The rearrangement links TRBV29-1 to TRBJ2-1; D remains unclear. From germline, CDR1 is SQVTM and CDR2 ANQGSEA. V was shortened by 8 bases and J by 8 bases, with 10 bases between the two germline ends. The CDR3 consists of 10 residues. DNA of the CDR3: TGCAGCCTTCAAGGCGATGAGCAGTTCTTC. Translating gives CSLQGDEQFF.

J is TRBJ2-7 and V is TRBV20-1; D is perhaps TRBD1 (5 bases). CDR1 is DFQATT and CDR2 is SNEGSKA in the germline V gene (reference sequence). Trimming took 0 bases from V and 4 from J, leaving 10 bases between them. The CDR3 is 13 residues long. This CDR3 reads CSARDPDKYEQYF. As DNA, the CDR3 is TGCAGTGCTAGAGATCCGGACAAATACGAGCAGTACTTC.

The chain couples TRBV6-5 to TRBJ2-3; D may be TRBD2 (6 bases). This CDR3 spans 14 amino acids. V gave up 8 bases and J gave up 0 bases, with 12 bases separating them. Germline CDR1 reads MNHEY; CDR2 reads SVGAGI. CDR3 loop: CASAAGLSTDTQYF. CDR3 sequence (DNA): TGTGCCAGCGCCGCGGGACTCAGCACAGATACGCAGTATTTT.

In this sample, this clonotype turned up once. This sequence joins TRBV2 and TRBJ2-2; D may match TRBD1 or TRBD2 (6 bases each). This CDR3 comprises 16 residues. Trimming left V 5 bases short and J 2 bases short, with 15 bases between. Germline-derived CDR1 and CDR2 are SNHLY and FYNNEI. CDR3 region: CASSRLKGGNTGELFF. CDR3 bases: TGTGCCAGCAGTAGATTGAAGGGGGGAAACACCGGGGAGCTGTTTTTT.

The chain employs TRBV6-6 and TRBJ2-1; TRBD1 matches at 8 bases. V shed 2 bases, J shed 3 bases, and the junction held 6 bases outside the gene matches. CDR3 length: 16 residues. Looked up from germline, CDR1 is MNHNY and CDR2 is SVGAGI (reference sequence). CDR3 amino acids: CASSYNPGGNYNEQFF. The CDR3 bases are TGTGCCAGCAGTTACAACCCAGGGGGCAACTACAATGAGCAGTTCTTC.

This chain's CDR3 is CSVSRPDRGFGGYTF. CDR3 coding DNA: TGCAGCGTCTCACGCCCGGACAGGGGCTTCGGAGGCTACACCTTC. The rearrangement uses TRBV29-1 and TRBJ1-2; 9 bases match TRBD1. The trim removed 6 bases at V and 8 bases at J, leaving 16 bases unmatched. This CDR3 has 15 amino acids. The germline V gene has CDR1 SQVTM and CDR2 ANQGSEA. The full variable domain, with the rest looked up from reference TRBV29-1 and TRBJ1-2, is SAVISQKPSRDICQRGTSLTIQCQVDSQVTMMFWYRQQPGQSLTLIATANQGSEATYESGFVIDKFPISRPNLTFSTLTVSNMSPEDSSIYLCSVSRPDRGFGGYTFGSGTRLTVV.

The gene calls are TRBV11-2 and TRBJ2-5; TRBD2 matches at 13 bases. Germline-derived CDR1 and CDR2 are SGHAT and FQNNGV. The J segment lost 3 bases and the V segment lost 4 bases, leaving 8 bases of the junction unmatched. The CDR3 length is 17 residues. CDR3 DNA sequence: TGTGCCAGCAGCTCCCCCACTAGCGGGGGGGAGGAAGAGACCCAGTACTTC. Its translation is CASSSPTSGGEEETQYF. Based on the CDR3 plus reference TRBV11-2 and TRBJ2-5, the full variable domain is EAGVAQSPRYKIIEKRQSVAFWCNPISGHATLYWYQQILGQGPKLLIQFQNNGVVDDSQLPKDRFSAERLKGVDSTLKIQPAKLEDSAVYLCASSSPTSGGEEETQYFGPGTRLLVL.

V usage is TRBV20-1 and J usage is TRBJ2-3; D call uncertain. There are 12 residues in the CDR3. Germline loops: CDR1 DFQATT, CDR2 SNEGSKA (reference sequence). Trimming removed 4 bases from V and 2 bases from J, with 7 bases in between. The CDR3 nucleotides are TGCAGTGCTACCATTACCACAGATACGCAGTATTTT. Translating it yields CSATITTDTQYF.

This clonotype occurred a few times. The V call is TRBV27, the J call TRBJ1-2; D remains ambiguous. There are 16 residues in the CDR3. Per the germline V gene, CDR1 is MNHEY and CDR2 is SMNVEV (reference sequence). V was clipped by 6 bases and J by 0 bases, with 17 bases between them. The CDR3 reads CASSLTPGRPNYGYTF. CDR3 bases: TGTGCCAGCAGCCTCACCCCCGGGAGACCTAACTATGGCTACACCTTC.

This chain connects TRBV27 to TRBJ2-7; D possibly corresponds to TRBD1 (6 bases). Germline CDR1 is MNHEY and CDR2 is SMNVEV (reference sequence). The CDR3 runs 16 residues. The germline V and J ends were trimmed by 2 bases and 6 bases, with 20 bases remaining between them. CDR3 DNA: TGTGCCAGCAGTTTAGCTAAGACAGGATTAGCCGGCGAGCAGTACTTC. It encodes CASSLAKTGLAGEQYF.

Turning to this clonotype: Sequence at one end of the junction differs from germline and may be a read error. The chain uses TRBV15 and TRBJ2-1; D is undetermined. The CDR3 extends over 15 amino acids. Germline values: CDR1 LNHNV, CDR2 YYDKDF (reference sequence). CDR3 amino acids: CASSSRGGTYNEQFF. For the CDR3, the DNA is TGTGCCTCCAGCAGCCGTGGCGGAACCTACAATGAGCAGTTCTTC.

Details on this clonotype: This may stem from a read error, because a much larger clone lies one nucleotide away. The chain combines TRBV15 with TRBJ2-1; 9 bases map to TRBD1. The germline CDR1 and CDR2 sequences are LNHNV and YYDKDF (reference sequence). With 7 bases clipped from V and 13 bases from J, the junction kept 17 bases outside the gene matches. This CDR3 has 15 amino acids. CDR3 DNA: TGTGCCACCAAGTCCGGGACAGGGACCCAAGAGACCCAGTTCTTC. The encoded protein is CATKSGTGTQETQFF.

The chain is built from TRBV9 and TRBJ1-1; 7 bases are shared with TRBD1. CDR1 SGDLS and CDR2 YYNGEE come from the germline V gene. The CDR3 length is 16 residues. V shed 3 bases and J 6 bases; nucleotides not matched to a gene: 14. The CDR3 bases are TGTGCCAGCAGCGCCAGACAGGGCCTCAGAGGCGCTGAAGCTTTCTTT. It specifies CASSARQGLRGAEAFF.

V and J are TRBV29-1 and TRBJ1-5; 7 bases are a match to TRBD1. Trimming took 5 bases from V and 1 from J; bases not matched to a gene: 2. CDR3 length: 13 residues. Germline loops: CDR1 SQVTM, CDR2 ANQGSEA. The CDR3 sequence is CSVQQGSNQPQHF. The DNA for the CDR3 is TGCAGCGTTCAACAGGGGAGCAATCAGCCCCAGCATTTT.

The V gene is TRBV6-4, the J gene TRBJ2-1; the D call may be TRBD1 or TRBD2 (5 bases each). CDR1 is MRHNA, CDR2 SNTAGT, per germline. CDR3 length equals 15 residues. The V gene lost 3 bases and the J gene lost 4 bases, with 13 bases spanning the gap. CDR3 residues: CASSEIAGGYNEQFF. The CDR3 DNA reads TGTGCCAGCAGTGAAATCGCTGGGGGATACAATGAGCAGTTCTTC.

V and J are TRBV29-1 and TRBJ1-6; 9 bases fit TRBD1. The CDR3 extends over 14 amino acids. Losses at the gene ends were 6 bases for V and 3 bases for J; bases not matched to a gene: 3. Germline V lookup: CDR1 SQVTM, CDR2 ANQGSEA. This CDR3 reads CSVQTGGYNSPLHF. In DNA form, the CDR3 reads TGCAGCGTCCAGACAGGGGGCTATAATTCACCCCTCCACTTT.

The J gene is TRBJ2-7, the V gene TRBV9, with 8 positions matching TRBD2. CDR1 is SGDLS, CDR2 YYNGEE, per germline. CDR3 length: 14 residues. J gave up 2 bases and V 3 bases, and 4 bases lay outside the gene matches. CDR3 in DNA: TGTGCCAGCAGCGCCCAAGCGGGGGCCTACGAGCAGTACTTC. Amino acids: CASSAQAGAYEQYF.

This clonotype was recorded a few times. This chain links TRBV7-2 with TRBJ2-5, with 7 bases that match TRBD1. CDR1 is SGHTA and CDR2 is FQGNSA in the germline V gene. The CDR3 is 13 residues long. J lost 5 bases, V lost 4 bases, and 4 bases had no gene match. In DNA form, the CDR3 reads TGTGCCAGCAGCTCACAGACAGGGGAGACCCAGTACTTC. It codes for CASSSQTGETQYF.

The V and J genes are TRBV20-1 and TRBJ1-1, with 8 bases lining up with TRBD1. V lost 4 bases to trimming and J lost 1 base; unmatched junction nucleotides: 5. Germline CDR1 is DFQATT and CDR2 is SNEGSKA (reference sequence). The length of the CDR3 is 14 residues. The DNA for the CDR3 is TGCAGTGCTAAACGGACAGGGAGGAACACTGAAGCTTTCTTT. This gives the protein CSAKRTGRNTEAFF.